This T cell receptor (beta chain) was observed in a study of T cell repertoires in cytomegalovirus infection. Study-wide context: Public TCR beta signatures provided an indication of both CMV infection and a matching HLA type. The study, taken as a whole, reports: CMV-specific TCR beta clonotypes restricted by HLA-C were the ones dominating the ex vivo response. Cumulative frequency of public TCR beta families picked out carriers of CMV plus the relevant HLA.

From the reads, TCRdb called clonotypes with MiXCR, one entry per CDR3 protein. The repertoire holds about 230,000 distinct CDR3 sequences, with about 23% as singletons. This CDR3 spans 16 amino acids. Per the germline V gene, CDR1 is LGHDT and CDR2 is YNNKEL (reference sequence). V lost 0 bases to trimming and J lost 4 bases, with 10 bases between them. This clonotype has just a few counts. Its antigen is as yet unknown. The sample was CD8+ T cells from PBMCs. The J gene is TRBJ2-6, the V gene TRBV3-1, with D uncertain. The origin of this receptor is a human donor in good health (CMV status not recorded). Some clones in this sample may be carry-over from other donors' samples. CDR3 residues: CASSQDFPSGANVLTF. CDR3 nucleotides: TGTGCCAGCAGCCAAGATTTCCCGTCCGGGGCCAACGTCCTGACTTTC.